This T cell receptor (beta chain) was recorded in a study of T cell changes during pregnancy in multiple sclerosis. The CDR3 is made up of 13 amino acids. Trimming stripped 4 bases from V and 4 bases from J, with 10 bases between. Germline lookup yields CDR1 MGHRA and CDR2 YSYEKL. Sequenced by immunoSEQ multiplex PCR; TCRdb stores in-frame clones only, minus some. The top ten hold roughly 2% of the sample, which has fewer than 80,000 clones, around 92% seen once. This clonotype was sampled from a female donor in good health, enrolled as a control in a pregnancy study. The V call is TRBV4-1, the J call TRBJ1-2; possible D gene TRBD1, 5 bases. Sequencing used peripheral blood, obtained in the third trimester of pregnancy. CDR3 amino acids: CASSPRTLYGYTF. The CDR3 nucleotides read TGCGCCAGCAGCCCCCGGACACTCTATGGCTACACCTTC.